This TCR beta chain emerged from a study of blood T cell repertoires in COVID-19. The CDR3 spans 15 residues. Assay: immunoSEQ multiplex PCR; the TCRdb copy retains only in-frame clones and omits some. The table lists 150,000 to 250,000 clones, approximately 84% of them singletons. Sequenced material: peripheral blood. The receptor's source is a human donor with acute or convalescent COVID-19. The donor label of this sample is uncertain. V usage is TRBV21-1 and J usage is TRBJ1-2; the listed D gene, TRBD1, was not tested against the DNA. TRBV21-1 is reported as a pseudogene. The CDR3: CADPQGGRAYYGYTF. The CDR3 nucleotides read TGTGCCGACCCCCAGGGTGGCAGGGCTTACTATGGCTACACCTTC.